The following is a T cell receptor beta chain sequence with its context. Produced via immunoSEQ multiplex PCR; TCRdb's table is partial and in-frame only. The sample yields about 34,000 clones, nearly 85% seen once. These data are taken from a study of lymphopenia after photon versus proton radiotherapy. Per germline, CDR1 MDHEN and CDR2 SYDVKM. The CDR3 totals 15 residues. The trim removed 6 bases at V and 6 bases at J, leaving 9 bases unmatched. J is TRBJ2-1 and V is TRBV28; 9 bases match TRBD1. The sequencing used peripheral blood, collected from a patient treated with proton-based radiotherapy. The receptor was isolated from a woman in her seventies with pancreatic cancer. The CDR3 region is CASSSIGQGSNEQFF. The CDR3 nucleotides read TGTGCCAGCAGCTCCATTGGACAGGGGAGCAATGAGCAGTTCTTC. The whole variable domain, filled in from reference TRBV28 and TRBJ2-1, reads DVKVTQSSRYLVKRTGEKVFLECVQDMDHENMFWYRQDPGLGLRLIYFSYDVKMKEKGDIPEGYSVSREKKERFSLILESASTNQTSMYLCASSSIGQGSNEQFFGPGTRLTVL.